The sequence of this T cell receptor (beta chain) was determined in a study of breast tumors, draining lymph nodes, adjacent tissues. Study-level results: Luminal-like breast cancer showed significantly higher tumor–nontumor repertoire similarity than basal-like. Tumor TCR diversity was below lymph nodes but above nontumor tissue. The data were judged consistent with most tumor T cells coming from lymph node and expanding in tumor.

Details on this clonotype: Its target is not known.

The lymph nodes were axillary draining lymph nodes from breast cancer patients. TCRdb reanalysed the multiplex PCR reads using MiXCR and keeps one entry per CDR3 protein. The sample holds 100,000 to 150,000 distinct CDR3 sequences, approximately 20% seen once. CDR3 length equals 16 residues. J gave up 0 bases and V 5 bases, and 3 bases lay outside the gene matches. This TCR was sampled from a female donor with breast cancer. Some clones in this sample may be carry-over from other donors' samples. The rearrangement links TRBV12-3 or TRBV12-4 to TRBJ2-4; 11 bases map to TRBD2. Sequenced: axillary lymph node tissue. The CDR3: CASSLGTSGAKNIQYF. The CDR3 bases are TGTGCCAGCAGTCTAGGGACTAGCGGAGCCAAAAACATTCAGTACTTC.